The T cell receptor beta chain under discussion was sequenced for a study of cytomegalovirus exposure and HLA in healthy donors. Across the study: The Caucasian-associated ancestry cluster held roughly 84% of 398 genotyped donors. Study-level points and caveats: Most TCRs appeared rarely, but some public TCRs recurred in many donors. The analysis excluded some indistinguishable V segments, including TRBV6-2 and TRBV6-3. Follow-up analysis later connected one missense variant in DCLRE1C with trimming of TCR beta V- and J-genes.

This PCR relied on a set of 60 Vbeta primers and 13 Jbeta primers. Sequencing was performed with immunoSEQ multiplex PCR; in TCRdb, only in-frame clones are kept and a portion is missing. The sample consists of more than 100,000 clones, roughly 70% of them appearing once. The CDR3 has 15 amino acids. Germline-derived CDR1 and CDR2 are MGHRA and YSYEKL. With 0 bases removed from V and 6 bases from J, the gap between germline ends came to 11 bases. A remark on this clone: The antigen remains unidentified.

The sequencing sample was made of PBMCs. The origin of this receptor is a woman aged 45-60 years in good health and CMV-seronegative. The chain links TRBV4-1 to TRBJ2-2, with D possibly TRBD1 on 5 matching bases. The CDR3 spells CASSQDQGWAGELFF. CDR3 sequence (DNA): TGCGCCAGCAGCCAAGACCAGGGTTGGGCCGGGGAGCTGTTTTTT.